These 26 T cell receptor beta chains were all obtained from the same sample, sequenced in a study of lymphopenia after photon versus proton radiotherapy. Repertoires were generated with immunoSEQ multiplex PCR, while TCRdb's copy carries only in-frame clones and drops some. The sample yields about 26,000 clones, about four fifths seen once. The sequencing here drew on peripheral blood, taken from a patient treated with photon-based radiotherapy. Receptors were obtained from a woman aged 50 to 65 with pancreatic cancer.

This chain connects TRBV7-9 to TRBJ1-6; 8 positions match TRBD1. This CDR3 region has 16 residues. The germline V gene has CDR1 SEHNR and CDR2 FQNEAQ (reference sequence). J lost 6 bases, V lost 5 bases, and 9 bases had no gene match. The CDR3 here is CASSLSATGANSPLHF. The CDR3 coding sequence is TGTGCCAGCAGCCTAAGCGCGACAGGGGCTAATTCACCCCTCCACTTT.

This sequence joins TRBV5-1 and TRBJ2-1; 13 bases are a match to TRBD2. Trimming cost V 5 bases and J 9 bases; bases outside gene matches: 5. This CDR3 spans 14 amino acids. CDR1 SGHRS and CDR2 YFSETQ come from the germline V gene. CDR3 coding DNA: TGCGCCAGCAGACGGACTAGCGGGAGCGTTGAGCAGTTCTTC. Protein: CASRRTSGSVEQFF.

This clone was seen a few times. The chain joins TRBV9 to TRBJ2-6, with D hard to call. CDR1 SGDLS and CDR2 YYNGEE come from the germline V gene. Trimming removed 2 bases at V and 0 bases at J, with 6 bases between. CDR3 length equals 15 residues. For the CDR3, the DNA is TGTGCCAGCAGCGTCGCGGACTCTGGGGCCAACGTCCTGACTTTC. It specifies CASSVADSGANVLTF.

This clone occurred a few times. The chain is built from TRBV27 and TRBJ1-2; 11 nucleotides align to TRBD1. Losses at the gene ends were 10 bases for V and 8 bases for J; bases not matched to a gene: 15. The germline V gene has CDR1 MNHEY and CDR2 SMNVEV (reference sequence). The CDR3 is made up of 15 amino acids. The CDR3 DNA follows: TGTGCCACCCAGTCCCGGACAGGGGGCTCAATGGGCTACACCTTC. It translates to CATQSRTGGSMGYTF.

V usage is TRBV28 and J usage is TRBJ2-1, with D uncertain. From germline, CDR1 is MDHEN and CDR2 SYDVKM. V lost 9 bases and J 5 bases, leaving 26 bases between the germline ends. The CDR3 runs 17 residues. The CDR3 DNA reads as TGTGCCAGTTCTAAGGGTTGGCAGTTGACCTACAACAATGAGCAGTTCTTC. Encoded protein: CASSKGWQLTYNNEQFF.

This sequence joins TRBV4-3 and TRBJ2-1; 9 bases are a match to TRBD1. J gave up 5 bases and V 2 bases, and 4 bases lay outside the gene matches. The CDR3 consists of 15 residues. Germline CDR1 reads LGHNA; CDR2 reads YSLEER. DNA of the CDR3: TGCGCCAGCAGCCAAACAGGGGGCGGCCACAATGAGCAGTTCTTC. Amino acids: CASSQTGGGHNEQFF.

The chain joins TRBV7-6 to TRBJ2-5; a possible D gene is TRBD1 (7 bases). The length of the CDR3 is 15 residues. Germline loops: CDR1 SGHVS, CDR2 FNYEAQ. Trimming left V 1 base short and J 4 bases short, with 13 bases between. CDR3 in DNA: TGTGCCAGCAGCTTAGTAGGAGGGGGCCCAGAGACCCAGTACTTC. Its translation is CASSLVGGGPETQYF. Looking up the rest from reference TRBV7-6 and TRBJ2-5 gives the full variable domain: GAGVSQSPRYKVTKRGQDVALRCDPISGHVSLYWYRQALGQGPEFLTYFNYEAQQDKSGLPNDRFSAERPEGSISTLTIQRTEQRDSAMYRCASSLVGGGPETQYFGPGTRLLVL.

The chain has TRBV5-6 and TRBJ1-2; 7 bases are shared with TRBD1. From germline, CDR1 is SGHDT and CDR2 YYEEEE. This CDR3 spans 13 amino acids. The V segment lost 5 bases and the J segment 4 bases; nucleotides outside the gene matches: 5. This chain's CDR3 is CASRDAGGYGYTF. DNA of the CDR3: TGTGCCAGCAGAGATGCAGGGGGCTATGGCTACACCTTC.

This clone was seen more than once but under ten times. The chain employs TRBV7-9 and TRBJ1-5; 7 bases line up with TRBD1. CDR3 size: 15 residues. After removal of 4 bases from V and 4 bases from J, the junction contained 7 bases not matched to a gene. Germline CDR1 reads SEHNR; CDR2 reads FQNEAQ (reference sequence). In nucleotides, the CDR3 is TGTGCCAGCAGCTCCCGGGACAGAGAGAATCAGCCCCAGCATTTT. This sequence encodes CASSSRDRENQPQHF.

This chain links TRBV27 with TRBJ1-2; D call uncertain. The CDR3 has 14 residues. CDR1 and CDR2 (germline): MNHEY, SMNVEV (reference sequence). Trimming took 4 bases from V and 0 from J, leaving 9 bases between them. CDR3 sequence reads: CASSSAPANYGYTF. For the CDR3, the DNA is TGTGCCAGCAGTTCGGCACCGGCTAACTATGGCTACACCTTC.

The chain uses TRBV6-6 and TRBJ2-5, with a possible D match to TRBD2 (5 bases). V lost 6 bases and J 2 bases, leaving 13 bases between the germline ends. The CDR3 covers 14 residues. The germline CDR1 and CDR2 sequences are MNHNY and SVGAGI (reference sequence). The CDR3 is CASRRSGKQETQYF. In DNA form, the CDR3 reads TGTGCCAGCAGGCGGTCGGGGAAACAAGAGACCCAGTACTTC.

The chain is built from TRBV28 and TRBJ2-3, with D unresolved. The CDR3 spans 14 residues. Germline CDR1 reads MDHEN; CDR2 reads SYDVKM. V gave up 11 bases and J gave up 0 bases, with 15 bases separating them. The CDR3 sequence: CAVRTDLSTDTQYF. The CDR3 DNA sequence: TGTGCCGTACGGACGGACCTCAGCACAGATACGCAGTATTTT.

There are a few counts of this clone. The rearrangement links TRBV2 to TRBJ1-5; possibly TRBD1 for D (5 bases). The ends were cut back, 6 bases at V and 2 bases at J, with 14 bases in the middle. The CDR3 loop spans 15 amino acids. CDR1 SNHLY and CDR2 FYNNEI come from the germline V gene. For the CDR3, the DNA is TGTGCCAGCAGGGGGCGGGCAGCGGGCAATCAGCCCCAGCATTTT. Translation gives CASRGRAAGNQPQHF.

This clone turned up a few times. The gene calls are TRBV18 and TRBJ2-5; the D call may be TRBD1 or TRBD2 (7 bases each). Germline-derived CDR1 and CDR2 are KGHSH and LQKENI. The CDR3 extends over 16 amino acids. V lost 1 base, J lost 1 base, and 13 bases lay in between. CDR3 coding DNA: TGTGCCAGCTCACCACAACAGGGGAGGGCCCAAGAGACCCAGTACTTC. Translating gives CASSPQQGRAQETQYF.

The V and J genes are TRBV5-1 and TRBJ2-7, with 11 bases lining up with TRBD2. The germline V gene has CDR1 SGHRS and CDR2 YFSETQ. With V trimmed by 4 bases and J by 5 bases, 14 bases remained unmatched. This CDR3 spans 17 amino acids. CDR3 coding DNA: TGCGCCAGCAGCCCACCGGGACTAGCGGTTGGGGGGCACGAGCAGTACTTC. Amino acids: CASSPPGLAVGGHEQYF. The variable domain in full, with the rest retrieved from reference TRBV5-1 and TRBJ2-7, is KAGVTQTPRYLIKTRGQQVTLSCSPISGHRSVSWYQQTPGQGLQFLFEYFSETQRNKGNFPGRFSGRQFSNSRSEMNVSTLELGDSALYLCASSPPGLAVGGHEQYFGPGTRLTVT.

The chain uses TRBV27 and TRBJ2-3; D tentatively reads TRBD1 or TRBD2 (6 bases each). CDR3 length equals 18 residues. The germline V gene has CDR1 MNHEY and CDR2 SMNVEV (reference sequence). V was cut by 0 bases and J by 1 base, with 17 bases left in between. This CDR3 is CASSLSGLGAGRTDTQYF. CDR3 DNA sequence: TGTGCCAGCAGTTTATCCGGCTTGGGGGCGGGGCGCACAGATACGCAGTATTTT.

The chain uses TRBV7-9 and TRBJ1-1; D gene uncertain. Germline CDR1 reads SEHNR; CDR2 reads FQNEAQ (reference sequence). The CDR3 runs to 12 residues. V was shortened by 1 base and J by 9 bases, with 9 bases between the two germline ends. The CDR3: CASSLGQNQAFF. CDR3 bases: TGTGCCAGCAGCTTAGGCCAGAACCAAGCTTTCTTT.

The V gene is TRBV11-2, the J gene TRBJ1-1, with D unclear. Trimming stripped 5 bases from V and 3 bases from J, with 10 bases between. From germline, CDR1 is SGHAT and CDR2 FQNNGV. This CDR3 contains 13 residues. CDR3 loop: CASSPSYDTEAFF. In DNA form, the CDR3 reads TGTGCCAGCAGCCCCTCATACGACACTGAAGCTTTCTTT.

The rearrangement uses TRBV27 and TRBJ2-7, with D possibly matching TRBD1 (5 bases). The CDR3 runs to 12 residues. Germline-derived CDR1 and CDR2 are MNHEY and SMNVEV (reference sequence). Deletions cut 4 bases from V and 12 bases from J, with 16 bases between. The CDR3 DNA reads as TGTGCCAGCAGTTCCCAGGGCTTGGCGTGGTACTTC. Amino acids: CASSSQGLAWYF.

This chain joins TRBV7-3 and TRBJ2-2, with 9 bases aligning to TRBD2. Germline values: CDR1 SGHTA, CDR2 FQGTGA. This CDR3 region has 16 residues. V was pared by 4 bases and J by 1 base, with 4 bases of the junction left unmatched. The CDR3 coding sequence is TGTGCCAGCAGCTCAATAGCGGGAGTGAACACCGGGGAGCTGTTTTTT. It specifies CASSSIAGVNTGELFF.

V is TRBV19 and J is TRBJ2-4, with D perhaps TRBD1 or TRBD2 (5 bases each). This CDR3 region has 14 residues. V was cut by 1 base and J by 9 bases, with 13 bases left in between. CDR1 LNHDA and CDR2 SQIVND come from the germline V gene (reference sequence). CDR3 region: CASSIGDGRGIQYF. The DNA for the CDR3 is TGTGCCAGTAGTATAGGGGACGGCCGGGGCATTCAGTACTTC.

The J gene is TRBJ2-7, the V gene TRBV12-5; D is possibly TRBD1 (5 bases). The V end was cut by 0 bases, the J end by 8 bases, with 20 bases between. Germline V gene data show CDR1 as LGHNT and CDR2 as FRNRAP. This CDR3 has 16 amino acids. CDR3 loop: CASGLVHGAVRGQQYF. CDR3 bases: TGTGCTAGTGGTTTGGTACACGGTGCAGTAAGGGGCCAGCAGTACTTC.

The chain combines TRBV5-8 with TRBJ2-3, with a tentative D call TRBD2 (5 bases). The CDR3 spans 14 residues. V was clipped by 5 bases and J by 0 bases, with 10 bases between them. CDR1 and CDR2 from the germline V gene are SGHTS and YDEGEE. The DNA of the CDR3 is TGTGCCAGCAGTGTAGCGCTTAGCACAGATACGCAGTATTTT. Residues: CASSVALSTDTQYF.

This sequence joins TRBV14 and TRBJ2-5, with D possibly TRBD1 on 6 matching bases. CDR3 size: 17 residues. The ends were cut back, 4 bases at V and 0 bases at J, with 18 bases in the middle. Germline V gives CDR1 SGHDN, CDR2 FVKESK. DNA of the CDR3: TGTGCCAGCAGCCCCCTATTGGGCAGGGACAACCAAGAGACCCAGTACTTC. Protein product: CASSPLLGRDNQETQYF.

Only a few counts were recorded for this clone. The chain has TRBV14 and TRBJ2-1; D gene ambiguous. The CDR3 extends over 15 amino acids. Germline assignment: CDR1 SGHDN and CDR2 FVKESK. V dropped 5 bases and J dropped 0 bases, with 11 bases sitting between them. As DNA, the CDR3 is TGTGCCAGCAGCTCCGTCCTAGACTCCTACAATGAGCAGTTCTTC. It yields the protein CASSSVLDSYNEQFF.

This clone was counted once. The chain's CDR3 is CASRHRGDTGELFF. The CDR3 DNA reads as TGTGCCAGTAGACACAGGGGGGACACCGGGGAGCTGTTTTTT. The rearrangement joins TRBV19 to TRBJ2-2; TRBD1 matches 8 bases. The trim removed 6 bases at V and 3 bases at J, leaving 3 bases unmatched. The CDR3 totals 14 residues. Per germline, CDR1 LNHDA and CDR2 SQIVND (reference sequence). The variable domain in full, with the rest retrieved from reference TRBV19 and TRBJ2-2, is DGGITQSPKYLFRKEGQNVTLSCEQNLNHDAMYWYRQDPGQGLRLIYYSQIVNDFQKGDIAEGYSVSREKKESFPLTVTSAQKNPTAFYLCASRHRGDTGELFFGEGSRLTVL.